These 2 T cell receptor beta chains share one sample of origin, sequenced in a study of blood T cell repertoires in COVID-19. Here immunoSEQ multiplex PCR was the method, and the copy in TCRdb shows in-frame clones only, minus some. The table includes approximately 220,000 clones, about four fifths detected once. Sequences were obtained from peripheral blood. Receptors were obtained from a woman in her forties with active or convalescent COVID-19.

This chain links TRBV14 with TRBJ1-1; D is undetermined. The CDR3 covers 12 residues. Germline CDR1 SGHDN, CDR2 FVKESK. V was pared by 6 bases and J by 2 bases, with 7 bases between. The CDR3 DNA reads as TGTGCCAGCAGACAGCTCAACACTGAAGCTTTCTTT. The encoded protein is CASRQLNTEAFF. The full variable domain, completed using reference TRBV14 and TRBJ1-1, is EAGVTQFPSHSVIEKGQTVTLRCDPISGHDNLYWYRRVMGKEIKFLLHFVKESKQDESGMPNNRFLAERTGGTYSTLKVQPAELEDSGVYFCASRQLNTEAFFGQGTRLTVV.

In nucleotides, the CDR3 is TGTGCCTGGGACAGACAGGGGTTCTATAGCAATCAGCCCCAGCATTTT. This sequence encodes CAWDRQGFYSNQPQHF. The chain employs TRBV30 and TRBJ1-5, with TRBD1 matching 8 bases. CDR1 GTSNPN and CDR2 SVGIG come from the germline V gene (reference sequence). This CDR3 is built from 16 residues. After removal of 5 bases from V and 0 bases from J, the junction contained 9 bases not matched to a gene.